This T cell receptor beta chain stems from a study of cytotoxic CD8 clonotypes in ibrutinib-treated CLL. Losses at the gene ends were 6 bases for V and 5 bases for J; bases not matched to a gene: 11. The CDR3 totals 14 residues. The germline CDR1 and CDR2 sequences are SQVTM and ANQGSEA. This clone was recorded a few times. TCRdb's table, derived via immunoSEQ multiplex PCR, lists solely in-frame clones and lacks some. This repertoire shows tens of thousands of clones, roughly 69% found once; its top ten account for approximately 58%. The source is a human donor with chronic lymphocytic leukemia. This specimen consisted of PBMCs, obtained after 24 months of ibrutinib treatment. The chain recombines TRBV29-1 with TRBJ2-7; TRBD1 matches at 9 bases. CDR3 region: CSVEGQGNADEQYF. CDR3 DNA: TGCAGCGTCGAGGGACAGGGTAATGCCGACGAGCAGTACTTC.